This T cell receptor beta chain was identified during a study of T-cell reconstitution after alpha-beta-depleted transplantation in children. Looked up from germline, CDR1 is MGHDK and CDR2 is SYGVNS. This CDR3 spans 13 amino acids. V was shortened by 8 bases and J by 2 bases, with 13 bases between the two germline ends. This clonotype was observed many times. A library of TCRbeta sequences, prepared with unique molecular identifiers, was generated. TCRdb recomputed calls from the PCR reads with MiXCR, one row per CDR3 protein. The sample holds about 640,000 distinct CDR3 sequences, approximately 17% seen once.

This chain uses TRBV25-1 with TRBJ2-7; D is possibly TRBD1 or TRBD2 (5 bases each). The TCR sequence derives from a human donor who donated a stem cell graft to a child with acute myeloid leukemia. This material consisted of PBMCs from the stem cell graft donor, taken from the stem cell graft. The CDR3 DNA sequence: TGTGCCAGCCTCGAGGGGCGAACCTACGAGCAGTACTTC. Protein sequence: CASLEGRTYEQYF.